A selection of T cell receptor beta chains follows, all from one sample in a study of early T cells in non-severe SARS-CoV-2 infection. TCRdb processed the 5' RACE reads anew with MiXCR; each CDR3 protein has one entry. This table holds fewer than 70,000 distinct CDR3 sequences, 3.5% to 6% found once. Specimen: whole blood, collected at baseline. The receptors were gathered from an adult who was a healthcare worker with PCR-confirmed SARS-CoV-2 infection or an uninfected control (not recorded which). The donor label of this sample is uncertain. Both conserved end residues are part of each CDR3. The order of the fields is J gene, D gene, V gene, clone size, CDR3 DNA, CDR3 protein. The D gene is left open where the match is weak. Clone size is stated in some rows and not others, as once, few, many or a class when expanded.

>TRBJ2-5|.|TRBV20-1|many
TGCAGTGCTAGATCCCCGAGATCAAGGACCCAGTACTTC
CSARSPRSRTQYF
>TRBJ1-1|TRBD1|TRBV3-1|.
TGTGCCAGCAGCCACACACAGGGGGCGCAAGCTTTCTTT
CASSHTQGAQAFF
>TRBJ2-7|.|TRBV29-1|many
TGCAGCGTTGAAGACGTGGGGTTCGAGCAGTACTTC
CSVEDVGFEQYF
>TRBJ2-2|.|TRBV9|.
TGTGCCAGCAGCCCCGACAGACTATCGAGCGGGGAGCTGTTTTTT
CASSPDRLSSGELFF
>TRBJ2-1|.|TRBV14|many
TGTGCCAGCAGCCAAGATCTGGGGGACATCTACAATGAGCAGTTCTTC
CASSQDLGDIYNEQFF
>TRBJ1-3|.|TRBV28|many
TGTGCCAGCAGTTGGGGGGACGGCCGAACCATATATTTT
CASSWGDGRTIYF
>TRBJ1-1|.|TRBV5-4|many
TGTGCCAGCAGCTCGGCGGGACGGATGAACACTGAAGCTTTCTTT
CASSSAGRMNTEAFF
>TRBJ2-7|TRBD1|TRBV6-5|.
TGTGCCAGCAGTTACTCGACAGGGGTGAGGGAGCAGTACTTC
CASSYSTGVREQYF
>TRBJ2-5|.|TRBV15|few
TGTGCCACCAGCAGAGCCCGGACCATCGGGGAGACCCAGTACTTC
CATSRARTIGETQYF
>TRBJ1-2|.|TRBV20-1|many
TGCAGTGCTAGCGAGACCGCCGGGGGCCGTAGTGGCTATGGCTACACCTTC
CSASETAGGRSGYGYTF
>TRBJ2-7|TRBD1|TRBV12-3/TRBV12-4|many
TGTGCCAGCAGCGGGGACAGGGTCAAGGCCTACGAGCAGTACTTC
CASSGDRVKAYEQYF
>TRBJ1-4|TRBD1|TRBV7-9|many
TGTGCCAGCAGCTTCAGGGGGGCAACTAATGAAAAACTGTTTTTT
CASSFRGATNEKLFF
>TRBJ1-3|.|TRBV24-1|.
TGTGCCACCAGTGAAACAGGGATGGGAAACACCATATATTTT
CATSETGMGNTIYF
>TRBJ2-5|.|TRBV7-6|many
TGTGCCAGCAGCTTACAGGGCCTCCAAGAGACCCAGTACTTC
CASSLQGLQETQYF
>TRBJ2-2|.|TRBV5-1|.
TGCGCCAGCAGCTTGGCAGGGGTCAGCACCGGGGAGCTGTTTTTT
CASSLAGVSTGELFF
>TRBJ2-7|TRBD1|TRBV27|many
TGTGCCAGCAGTTTCGCCGGGACAGGGAGGTACGAGCAGTACTTC
CASSFAGTGRYEQYF
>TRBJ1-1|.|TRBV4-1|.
TGCGCCAGCAGCCAAGATCAAAGGGCTGGGAACACTGAAGCTTTCTTT
CASSQDQRAGNTEAFF
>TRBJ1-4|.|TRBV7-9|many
TGTGCCAGCAGCTCAGGGAGCCGGTTTGACGAAAAACTGTTTTTT
CASSSGSRFDEKLFF
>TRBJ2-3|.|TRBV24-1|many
TGTGCCACCAGTGATTTGCAAAGGGACGCAGATACGCAGTATTTT
CATSDLQRDADTQYF
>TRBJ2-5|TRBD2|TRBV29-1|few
TGCAGCCTCGGGACTAGCGGGGCCGGGGGAGAGACCCAGTACTTC
CSLGTSGAGGETQYF
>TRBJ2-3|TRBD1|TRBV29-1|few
TGCAGCGTTGAAAAGACAGGGGCAGATACGCAGTATTTT
CSVEKTGADTQYF
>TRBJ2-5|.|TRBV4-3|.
TGCGCCAGCAGCCCCGGACAGCACCAAGAGACCCAGTACTTC
CASSPGQHQETQYF
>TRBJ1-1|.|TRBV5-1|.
TGCGCCAGCAGCTTGAGAGGTCTGAACACTGAAGCTTTCTTT
CASSLRGLNTEAFF
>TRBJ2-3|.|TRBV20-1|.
TGCAGTGCCAAGCCGTTCACAGATACGCAGTATTTT
CSAKPFTDTQYF
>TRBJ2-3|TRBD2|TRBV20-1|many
TGCAGTGCTAGGACAGAAGATAAGATGAGCGGGGGAGTAGTAGATACGCAGTATTTT
CSARTEDKMSGGVVDTQYF
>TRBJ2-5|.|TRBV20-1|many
TGCAGTGCTAATCGGTGGCTAGCATCAGAGACCCAGTACTTC
CSANRWLASETQYF
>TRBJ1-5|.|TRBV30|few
TGTGCCTGGGCTCCCGGGCCGGGTCAGCCCCAGCATTTT
CAWAPGPGQPQHF
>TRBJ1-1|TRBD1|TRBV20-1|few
TGCAGTGCTAGAGAAACAGGGGGCGGAGGTGAAGCTTTCTTT
CSARETGGGGEAFF
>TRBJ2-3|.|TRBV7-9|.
TGTGCCAGCAGCTTGGGACGAGGGGGGAAATTTAGCACAGATACGCAGTATTTT
CASSLGRGGKFSTDTQYF
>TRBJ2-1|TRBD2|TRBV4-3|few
TGCGCCAGCAGCCAAGAAACTAGCGGGGGGTACAATGAGCAGTTCTTC
CASSQETSGGYNEQFF
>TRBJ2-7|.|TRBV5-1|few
TGCGCCAGCAGCTTAAATGGGATCAACGAGCAGTACTTC
CASSLNGINEQYF
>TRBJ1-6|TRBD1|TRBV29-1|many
TGCAGCGCCGCGGCAGGGGGCGATTCACCCCTCCACTTT
CSAAAGGDSPLHF
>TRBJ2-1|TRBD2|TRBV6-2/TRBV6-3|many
TGTGCCACTAGCGGTGGGCTGTACAATGAGCAGTTCTTC
CATSGGLYNEQFF
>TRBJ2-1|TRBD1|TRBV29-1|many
TGCAGCGTCCAGGGGGCCCCTACTTACAATGAGCAGTTCTTC
CSVQGAPTYNEQFF
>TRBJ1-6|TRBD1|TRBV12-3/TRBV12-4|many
TGTGCCAGCACTCCAGGGGGTGACTCACCCCTCCACTTT
CASTPGGDSPLHF
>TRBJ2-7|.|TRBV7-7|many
TGTGCAACGGACTGCTCCTACGAGCAGTACTTC
CATDCSYEQYF
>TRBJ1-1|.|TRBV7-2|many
TGTGCCAGCAGCTTATGGACAGCTTTGAACACTGAAGCTTTCTTT
CASSLWTALNTEAFF
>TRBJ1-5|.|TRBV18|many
TGTGCCAGCTCCCGGGACGGCGATCAGCCCCAGCATTTT
CASSRDGDQPQHF
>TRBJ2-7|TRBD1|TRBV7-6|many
TGTGCCAGCAGCTTTCCACCGGGACAGAGGGGGTACGAGCAGTACTTC
CASSFPPGQRGYEQYF
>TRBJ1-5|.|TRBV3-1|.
TGTGCCAGCAGCCAAGATAGGCAGGGGCAGCCCCAGCATTTT
CASSQDRQGQPQHF
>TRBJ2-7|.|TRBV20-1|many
TGCAGTGCCCAACCGGACGGGTACGAGCAGTACTTC
CSAQPDGYEQYF
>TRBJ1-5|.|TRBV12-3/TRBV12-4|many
TGTGCCAGCAGTCGGACAGATGGCCATCAGCCCCAGCATTTT
CASSRTDGHQPQHF